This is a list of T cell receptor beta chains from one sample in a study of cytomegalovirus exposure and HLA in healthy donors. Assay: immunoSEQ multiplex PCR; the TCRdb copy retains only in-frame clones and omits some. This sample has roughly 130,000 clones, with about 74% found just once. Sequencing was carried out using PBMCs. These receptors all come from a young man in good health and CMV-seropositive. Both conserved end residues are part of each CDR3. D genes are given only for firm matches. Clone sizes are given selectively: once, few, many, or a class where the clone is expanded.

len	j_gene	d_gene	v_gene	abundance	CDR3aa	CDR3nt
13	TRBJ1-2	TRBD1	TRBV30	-	CAWSIPPGGGYTF	TGTGCCTGGAGTATACCCCCAGGGGGCGGCTACACCTTC
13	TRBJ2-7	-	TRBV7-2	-	CASSLGGWHEQYF	TGTGCCAGCAGCTTAGGAGGGTGGCACGAGCAGTACTTC
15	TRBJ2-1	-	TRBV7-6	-	CASSPMTGIYNEQFF	TGTGCCAGCAGCCCCATGACTGGAATCTACAATGAGCAGTTCTTC
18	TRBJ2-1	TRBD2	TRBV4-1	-	CASSQGVGGRHDYNEQFF	TGCGCCAGCAGCCAAGGGGTGGGCGGGAGGCACGATTACAATGAGCAGTTCTTC
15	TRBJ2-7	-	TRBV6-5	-	CASSYSLGGAGEQYF	TGTGCCAGCAGTTACTCCCTAGGCGGGGCGGGCGAGCAGTACTTC
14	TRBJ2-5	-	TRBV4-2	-	CASSQGGPQETQYF	TGTGCCAGCAGCCAGGGGGGACCCCAAGAGACCCAGTACTTC
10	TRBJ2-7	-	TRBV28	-	CASSLSEQYF	TGTGCCAGCAGTTTGAGCGAGCAGTACTTC
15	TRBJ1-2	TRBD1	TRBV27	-	CASSRTGTVIHGYTF	TGTGCCAGCAGTAGAACCGGGACAGTGATCCATGGCTACACCTTC
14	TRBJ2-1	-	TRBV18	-	CASSPIGQQNEQFF	TGTGCCAGCTCACCCATAGGACAGCAAAATGAGCAGTTCTTC
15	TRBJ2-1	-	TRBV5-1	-	CASSGGGASYNEQFF	TGCGCCAGCAGTGGAGGGGGGGCATCCTACAATGAGCAGTTCTTC
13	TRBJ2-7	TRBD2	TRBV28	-	CASSGTSGYEQYF	TGTGCCAGCAGCGGGACTAGCGGTTACGAGCAGTACTTC
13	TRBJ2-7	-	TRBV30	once	CAWSVSFADEQYF	TGTGCCTGGAGTGTAAGTTTTGCGGACGAGCAGTACTTC
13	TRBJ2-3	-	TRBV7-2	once	CASSLLGPDTQYF	TGTGCCAGCAGCTTACTGGGGCCAGATACGCAGTATTTT
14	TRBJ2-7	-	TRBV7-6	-	CASSYGQTSYEQYF	TGTGCCAGCAGCTATGGACAGACCTCCTACGAGCAGTACTTC
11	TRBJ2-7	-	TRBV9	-	CASTPVYEQYF	TGTGCCAGCACCCCGGTCTACGAGCAGTACTTC
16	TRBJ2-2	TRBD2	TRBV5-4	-	CASSKLAGLGTGELFF	TGTGCCAGCAGCAAACTAGCGGGATTGGGAACCGGGGAGCTGTTTTTT
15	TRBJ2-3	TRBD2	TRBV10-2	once	CASRLLAGPTDTQYF	TGCGCCAGCAGACTCCTAGCGGGGCCGACAGATACGCAGTATTTT
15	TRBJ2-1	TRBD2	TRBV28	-	CASSLGGSRYNEQFF	TGTGCCAGCAGTTTGGGGGGGAGCAGGTACAATGAGCAGTTCTTC
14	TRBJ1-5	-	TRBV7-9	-	CASSLAPGGQPQHF	TGTGCCAGCAGCTTAGCTCCCGGGGGTCAGCCCCAGCATTTT
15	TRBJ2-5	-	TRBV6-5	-	CASSYSMLAQETQYF	TGTGCCAGCAGTTACTCGATGCTAGCGCAAGAGACCCAGTACTTC
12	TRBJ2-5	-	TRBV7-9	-	CASSFSTEHQYF	TGTGCCAGCAGCTTTTCGACAGAACACCAGTACTTC
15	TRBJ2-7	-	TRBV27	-	CASSLFGGGGEEQYF	TGTGCCAGCAGTTTATTTGGGGGAGGGGGAGAGGAGCAGTACTTC
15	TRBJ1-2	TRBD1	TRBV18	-	CASSLGQASNYGYTF	TGTGCCAGCTCATTAGGACAGGCTTCTAACTATGGCTACACCTTC
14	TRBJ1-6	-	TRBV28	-	CASSTGTRNSPLHF	TGTGCCAGCAGTACCGGGACAAGAAATTCACCCCTCCACTTT
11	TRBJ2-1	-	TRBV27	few	CASSGGDEQFF	TGTGCCAGCAGTGGAGGGGATGAGCAGTTCTTC
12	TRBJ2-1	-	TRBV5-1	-	CASSQTDNEQFF	TGCGCCAGCAGCCAGACAGACAATGAGCAGTTCTTC
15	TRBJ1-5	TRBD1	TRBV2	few	CASKGQSNSNQPQHF	TGTGCCAGCAAGGGACAGTCAAATAGCAATCAGCCCCAGCATTTT
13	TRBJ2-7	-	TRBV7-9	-	CASSSLAGNEQYF	TGTGCCAGCAGCTCGCTCGCTGGCAACGAGCAGTACTTC
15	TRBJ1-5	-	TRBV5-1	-	CASSLGAESNQPQHF	TGCGCCAGCAGCTTGGGGGCAGAAAGCAATCAGCCCCAGCATTTT
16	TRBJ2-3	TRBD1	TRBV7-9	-	CASSFFRTGDTDTQYF	TGTGCCAGCAGCTTCTTTAGGACAGGGGACACAGATACGCAGTATTTT
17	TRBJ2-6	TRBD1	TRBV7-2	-	CASSDRDRVGGANVLTF	TGTGCCAGCAGCGACCGGGACAGGGTTGGTGGGGCCAACGTCCTGACTTTC
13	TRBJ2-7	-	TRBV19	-	CASSITTLYEQYF	TGTGCCAGTAGTATTACTACCCTCTACGAGCAGTACTTC
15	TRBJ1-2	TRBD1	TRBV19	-	CASSARQGLNYGYTF	TGTGCCAGTAGTGCCCGACAGGGCCTCAACTATGGCTACACCTTC
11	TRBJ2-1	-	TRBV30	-	CAWSRREEQFF	TGTGCCTGGAGCCGAAGGGAGGAGCAGTTCTTC
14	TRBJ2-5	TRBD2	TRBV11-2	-	CASSLSGTRETQYF	TGTGCCAGCAGCTTAAGCGGGACTCGCGAGACCCAGTACTTC
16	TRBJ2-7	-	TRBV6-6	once	CASGTGGVGSLYEQYF	TGTGCCAGTGGGACCGGCGGGGTCGGGAGTCTGTACGAGCAGTACTTC